This TCR beta chain was obtained from a study of molecular identifiers for immune sequencing clone quantification. Naive CD8 T cells were sorted as CD8+CD4-CCR7+CD45RA+. V was shortened by 5 bases and J by 3 bases, with 15 bases between the two germline ends. CDR1 is SEHNR and CDR2 is FQNEAQ in the germline V gene (reference sequence). CDR3 size: 15 residues. TCRdb passed the PCR reads through MiXCR, listing each CDR3 protein once. The sample consists of just over 95,000 distinct CDR3 sequences, 20% to 30% of them appearing once. This clonotype was seen at least ten times. The genes are TRBV7-9 and TRBJ2-3; D is possibly TRBD1 (6 bases). This clonotype was obtained from a human donor in good health. Some libraries in this study had Jurkat cell RNA spiked in. Sample: naive CD8+ T cells from blood, with Jurkat cell RNA spiked in. The sample's subset: FACS-sorted CD8+CD4-CCR7+CD45RA+ naive T cells. This CDR3 reads CASSLWDKDTDTQYF. CDR3 DNA: TGTGCCAGCAGCCTCTGGGACAAGGATACAGATACGCAGTATTTT.